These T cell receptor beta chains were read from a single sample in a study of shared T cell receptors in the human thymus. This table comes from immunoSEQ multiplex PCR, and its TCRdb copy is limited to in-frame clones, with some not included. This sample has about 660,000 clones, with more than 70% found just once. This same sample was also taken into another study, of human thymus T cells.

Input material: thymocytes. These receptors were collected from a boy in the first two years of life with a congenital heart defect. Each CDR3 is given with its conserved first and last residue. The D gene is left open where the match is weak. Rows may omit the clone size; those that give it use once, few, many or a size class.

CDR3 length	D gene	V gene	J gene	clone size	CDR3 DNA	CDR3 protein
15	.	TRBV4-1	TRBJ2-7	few	TGCGCCAGCAGCCAAGATCCTGGCCTTTCCTACGAGCAGTACTTC	CASSQDPGLSYEQYF
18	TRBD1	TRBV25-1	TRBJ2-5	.	TGTGCCAGCAGTGATGATCCGGGACAGGGATCCCAACAAGAGACCCAGTACTTC	CASSDDPGQGSQQETQYF
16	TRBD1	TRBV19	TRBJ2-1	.	TGTGCCAGTAGTATAGATAGGGACAGGGGTTGGGATGAGCAGTTCTTC	CASSIDRDRGWDEQFF
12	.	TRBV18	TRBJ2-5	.	TGTGCCAGCTCACCACCTCGGGAGACCCAGTACTTC	CASSPPRETQYF
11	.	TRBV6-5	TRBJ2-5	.	TGTGCCAGCAGCCAAGGGGGGACCCAGTACTTC	CASSQGGTQYF
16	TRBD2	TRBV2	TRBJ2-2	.	TGTGCCAGCCGACTAGCGGGAGAGGAGGAGATCGGGGAGCTGTTTTTT	CASRLAGEEEIGELFF
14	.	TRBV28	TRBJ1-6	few	TGTGCCAGCAGTTTCCCCAGGGGATATTCACCCCTCCACTTT	CASSFPRGYSPLHF
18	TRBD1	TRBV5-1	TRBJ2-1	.	TGCGCCAGCAGCTCACTCCCCGGGACAGGGGATAATTGCAATGAGCAGTTCTTC	CASSSLPGTGDNCNEQFF
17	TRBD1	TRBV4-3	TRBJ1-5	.	TGCGCCAGCAGCCCCCACGCGACAGGGTATAGCAATCAGCCCCAGCATTTT	CASSPHATGYSNQPQHF
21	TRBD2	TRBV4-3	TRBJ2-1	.	TGCGCCAGCAGCCTCGTTATACGGACTAGCGGGAAGAGTGCCTCCTACAATGAGCAGTTCTTC	CASSLVIRTSGKSASYNEQFF
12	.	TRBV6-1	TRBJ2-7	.	TGTGCCAGCAGCCACAGTCCCTACGAGCAGTACTTC	CASSHSPYEQYF
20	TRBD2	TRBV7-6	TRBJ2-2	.	TGTGCCAGCAGCAATATGACTAGCGGGAGGCATCTTGTATGCACCGGGGAGCTGTTTTTT	CASSNMTSGRHLVCTGELFF
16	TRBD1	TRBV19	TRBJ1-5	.	TGTGCCAGTAGTATTGGGACAGGGGGCGCCCGGGCGCCCCAGCATTTT	CASSIGTGGARAPQHF
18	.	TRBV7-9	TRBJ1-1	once	TGTGCCAGCAGCTTCAACCCCTCGGGGTCTTCGATGAACACTGAAGCTTTCTTT	CASSFNPSGSSMNTEAFF